This TCR beta chain was recovered during a study of blood T cells in healthy people across ages (dated by TCRdb to between 2014 and 2016). About the study as a whole: In model experiments, template switching captured roughly one uniquely barcoded TCR beta cDNA molecule for every two T cells. Using deep sequencing normalized with unique cDNA molecular identifiers, the study measured how TCR beta repertoire diversity changes with age. Donors were grouped into four age groups: young (average 16 years), middle-aged (roughly 37), aged (62) and long-lived (just over 80). Donors of different ages were randomly distributed across sequencing lanes to avoid experimental bias. The study analyzed two additional independent replicas of 1 million unique cDNA reads from the same blood draw for two donors, one aged 18 to 30 and one aged 80 or older. What the research found in general, with its limitations: Because profiling used bulk unsorted PBMCs, naive and antigen-experienced compartments could not be compared conclusively. The long-lived group showed more naive CD4+ T cells, fewer expanded clones and increased TCR diversity than the aged group, suggesting age selection. Estimates of total diversity based on one million sequenced T cells were considered lower bounds and underestimates. As age increased, observed TCR beta diversity per million T cells dropped in a roughly linear way, and a significant reduction was already evident by age approximately 40. There was a strong correlation between observed TCR beta diversity and the percentage of naive T cells measured by flow cytometry. The CMV infection status of donors was not known, potentially confounding age-related changes in expanded clonotypes.

This clonotype was seen repeatedly, ten times or more. Its antigen is currently not known. No much larger clone is present one base from it, and per-base qualities are unavailable. The method behind the library was 5' RACE. TCRdb lists the instrument as Illumina HiSeq 2500. The second PCR ran for about 6 to 12 cycles and used a J-beta primer mix along with a sample-barcoded 5' primer. Each TCR beta cDNA molecule received a unique molecular identifier from a template-switch 5' adaptor carrying 12 random nucleotides. At least 2.5 million CDR3-containing paired-end reads were obtained from each sample. First-strand cDNA synthesis was performed from all RNA using the Mint cDNA synthesis kit, with priming by a TRBC-specific oligonucleotide. Following uracil-DNA glycosylase treatment, all cDNA underwent a first 18-cycle PCR with the universal primers M1SS and BC2_uni_R. Regarding the original processing steps: Normalization of each sample was performed by random selection of 1 million high-quality reads, each carrying a distinct molecular identifier. Reads with shared molecular identifiers were discarded instead of being binned into consensus sequences. MiTCR, with a Q25 quality threshold and the strictest error-elimination algorithm, was used for CDR3 identification, clonotype clustering and error correction. Lower-bound total TCR beta diversity was estimated with a nonparametric unseen species model using Euler transformation. TCRdb trimmed public reads at Q25 via fastp, called clones via MiXCR and kept in-frame beta chains. Each entry is one CDR3 protein sequence, shown with its most common DNA and genes. TCRdb, not the authors, supplied the V and J calls. Here the sample has roughly 1,500,000 distinct CDR3 sequences; roughly 30% occur a single time. The top ten clonotypes cover about 11% of the sample.

Systemically healthy Caucasian individuals from Russia, roughly 40 in total and aged roughly 6 to 100 years, were included as donors. Each donor gave roughly 9 milliliters of peripheral blood, drawn into EDTA-treated Vacutainer tubes. PBMCs were isolated by Ficoll-Paque density-gradient centrifugation, with at least 7 million obtained per sample. Trizol reagent was used to extract total RNA from the PBMCs, yielding at least 5.5 micrograms per sample. Naive CD45RAhigh/CD27high T cell percentages were measured by flow cytometry on a PBMC aliquot from every donor. From a lookup of the germline V gene, CDR1 and CDR2 are MGHRA and YSYEKL. V gives up 5 bases and J gives up 7 bases, and the segment between their germline ends measures 14 bases. The CDR3 sequence holds 13 residues, the cysteine and phenylalanine included. Only CDR3 DNA is held: 39 bases, read in frame from base 1.

This receptor was taken from a woman aged 25 to 39 in good health. The chain is made from TRBV4-1 and TRBJ1-2; the D gene is unclear. Sequenced input: blood. The DNA sequence reads TGCGCCAGCAGCTCATCCGGGTTTTCTGGCTACACCTTC. Its translation reads: CASSSSGFSGYTF.